One sample yielded the 4 T cell receptor beta chains listed below, sequenced in a study of T cells in Graves' hyperthyroidism and ophthalmopathy. The investigators amplified TCR beta CDR3 regions from RNA transcripts. HTBI primers drove first-round RT-PCR of the TCR CDR3. TCRdb reprocessed the multiplex PCR reads via MiXCR and lists one record per CDR3 protein. The sample contains some 400,000 distinct CDR3 sequences, about 18% of which appear only once. The specimen was blood. The receptors were gathered from a woman aged 18-29 years with Graves' hyperthyroidism.

This clonotype was counted ten times or more. The rearrangement links TRBV20-1 to TRBJ1-5; D possibly corresponds to TRBD1 (6 bases). Trimming removed 0 bases from V and 2 bases from J, with 14 bases in between. CDR1 and CDR2 (germline): DFQATT, SNEGSKA (reference sequence). CDR3 length equals 16 residues. The CDR3 bases are TGCAGTGCTAGAGAAGGGGGGGCTCGGGGCAATCAGCCCCAGCATTTT. Translated: CSAREGGARGNQPQHF.

V is TRBV12-3 or TRBV12-4 and J is TRBJ1-1; the D gene is possibly TRBD1 (5 bases). The CDR3 sequence is 13 residues long. V shed 7 bases and J shed 6 bases, with 15 bases lying between them. The CDR3 sequence is CASTLMGGAEAFF. The CDR3, as DNA: TGTGCCAGCACTTTGATGGGAGGGGCTGAAGCTTTCTTT.

This clonotype was detected ten times or more. The chain links TRBV24-1 to TRBJ1-2; D is unresolved. Per the germline V gene, CDR1 is KGHDR and CDR2 is SFDVKD. The CDR3 is 11 residues long. The ends were cut back, 10 bases at V and 8 bases at J, with 13 bases in the middle. The CDR3 DNA sequence: TGTGCCACTCCGGTGGAAGGAGGCTACACCTTC. Residues: CATPVEGGYTF.

In this sample, this clonotype turned up many times. The V call is TRBV11-2, the J call TRBJ1-2, with 10 bases matching TRBD1. The CDR3 length is 16 residues. After removal of 0 bases from V and 3 bases from J, the junction contained 4 bases not matched to a gene. Per the germline V gene, CDR1 is SGHAT and CDR2 is FQNNGV. Here the CDR3 DNA reads TGTGCCAGCAGCTTAGAGGGGGGGACAGGGGACTATGGCTACACCTTC. Translating gives CASSLEGGTGDYGYTF.